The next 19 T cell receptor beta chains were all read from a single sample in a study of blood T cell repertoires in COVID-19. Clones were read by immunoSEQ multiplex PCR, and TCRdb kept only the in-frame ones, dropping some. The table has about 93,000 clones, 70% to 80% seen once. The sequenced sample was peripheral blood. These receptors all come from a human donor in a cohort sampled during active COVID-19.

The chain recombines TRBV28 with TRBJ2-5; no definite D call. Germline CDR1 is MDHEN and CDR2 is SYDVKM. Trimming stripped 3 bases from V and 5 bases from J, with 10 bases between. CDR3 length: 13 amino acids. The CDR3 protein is CASSLMTPETQYF. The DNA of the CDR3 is TGTGCCAGCAGTTTGATGACTCCCGAGACCCAGTACTTC.

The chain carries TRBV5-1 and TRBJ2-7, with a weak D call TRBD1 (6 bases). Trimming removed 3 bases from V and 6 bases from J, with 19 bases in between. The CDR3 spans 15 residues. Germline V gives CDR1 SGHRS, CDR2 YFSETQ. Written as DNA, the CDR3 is TGCGCCAGCAGCTCAGAGGGGTACAGGGTTTCCGAGCAGTACTTC. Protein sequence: CASSSEGYRVSEQYF.

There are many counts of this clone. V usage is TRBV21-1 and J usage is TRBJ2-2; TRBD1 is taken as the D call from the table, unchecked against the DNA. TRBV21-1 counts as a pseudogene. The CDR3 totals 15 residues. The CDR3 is CASSPPRVYTGELFF. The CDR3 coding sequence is TGTGCCAGCAGCCCCCCCAGGGTATACACCGGGGAGCTGTTTTTT.

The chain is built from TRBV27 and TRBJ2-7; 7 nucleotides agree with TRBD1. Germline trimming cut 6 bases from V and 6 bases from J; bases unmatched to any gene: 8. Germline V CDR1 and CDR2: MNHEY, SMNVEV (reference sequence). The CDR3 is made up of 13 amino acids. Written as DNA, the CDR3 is TGTGCCAGCAGCAGTAGGACAGGCGGCGAGCAGTACTTC. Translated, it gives CASSSRTGGEQYF.

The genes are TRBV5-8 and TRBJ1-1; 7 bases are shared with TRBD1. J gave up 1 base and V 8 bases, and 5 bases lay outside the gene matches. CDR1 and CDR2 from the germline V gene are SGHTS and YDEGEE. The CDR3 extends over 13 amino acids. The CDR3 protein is CARRGQTNTEAFF. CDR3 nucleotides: TGTGCCAGAAGGGGACAGACGAACACTGAAGCTTTCTTT.

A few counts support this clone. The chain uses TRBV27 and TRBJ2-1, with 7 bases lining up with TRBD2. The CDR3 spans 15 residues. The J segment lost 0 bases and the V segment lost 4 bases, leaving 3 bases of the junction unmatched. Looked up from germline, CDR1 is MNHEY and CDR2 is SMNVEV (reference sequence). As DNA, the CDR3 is TGTGCCAGCAGTTCCAGCGGGGACTCCTACAATGAGCAGTTCTTC. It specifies CASSSSGDSYNEQFF.

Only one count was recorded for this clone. This chain's CDR3 is CASSSSAGNHSPLHF. DNA for the CDR3: TGTGCCAGCAGCTCCAGCGCCGGTAACCATTCACCCCTCCACTTT. The chain has TRBV9 and TRBJ1-6, with D unresolved. This CDR3 contains 15 residues. V gave up 4 bases and J gave up 8 bases, with 16 bases separating them. Germline V gene sequence: CDR1 SGDLS, CDR2 YYNGEE. The full variable domain, its missing parts supplied by reference TRBV9 and TRBJ1-6, is DSGVTQTPKHLITATGQRVTLRCSPRSGDLSVYWYQQSLDQGLQFLIQYYNGEERAKGNILERFSAQQFPDLHSELNLSSLELGDSALYFCASSSSAGNHSPLHFGNGTRLTVT.

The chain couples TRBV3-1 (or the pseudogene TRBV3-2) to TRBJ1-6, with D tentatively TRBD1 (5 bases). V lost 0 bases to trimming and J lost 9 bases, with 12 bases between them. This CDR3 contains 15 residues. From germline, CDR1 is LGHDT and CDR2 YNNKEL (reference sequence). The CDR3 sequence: CASSQERGGRSPLHF. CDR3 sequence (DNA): TGTGCCAGCAGCCAAGAGCGCGGGGGTCGTTCACCCCTCCACTTT.

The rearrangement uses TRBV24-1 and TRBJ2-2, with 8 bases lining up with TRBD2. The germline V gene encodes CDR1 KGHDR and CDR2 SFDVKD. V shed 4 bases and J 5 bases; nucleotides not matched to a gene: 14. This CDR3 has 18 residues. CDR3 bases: TGTGCCACCAGTGACATGACAGGCAGCGGGAGTAGGACCGGGGAGCTGTTTTTT. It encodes CATSDMTGSGSRTGELFF.

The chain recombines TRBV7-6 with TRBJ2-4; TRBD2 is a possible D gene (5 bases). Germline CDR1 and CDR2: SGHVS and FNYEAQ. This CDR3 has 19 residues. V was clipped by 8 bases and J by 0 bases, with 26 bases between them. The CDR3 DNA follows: TGTGCCAGCGAGTGCAACGCGCTGGGAGCGGTTCTAGCCAAAAACATTCAGTACTTC. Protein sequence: CASECNALGAVLAKNIQYF. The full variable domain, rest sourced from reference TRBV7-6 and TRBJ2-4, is GAGVSQSPRYKVTKRGQDVALRCDPISGHVSLYWYRQALGQGPEFLTYFNYEAQQDKSGLPNDRFSAERPEGSISTLTIQRTEQRDSAMYRCASECNALGAVLAKNIQYFGAGTRLSVL.

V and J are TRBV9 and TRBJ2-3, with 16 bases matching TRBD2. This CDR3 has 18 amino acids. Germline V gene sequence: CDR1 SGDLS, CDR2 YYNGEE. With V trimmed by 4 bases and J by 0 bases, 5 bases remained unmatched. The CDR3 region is CASSSGLAGGSSTDTQYF. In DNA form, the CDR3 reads TGTGCCAGCAGCTCGGGACTAGCGGGGGGGAGTAGCACAGATACGCAGTATTTT.

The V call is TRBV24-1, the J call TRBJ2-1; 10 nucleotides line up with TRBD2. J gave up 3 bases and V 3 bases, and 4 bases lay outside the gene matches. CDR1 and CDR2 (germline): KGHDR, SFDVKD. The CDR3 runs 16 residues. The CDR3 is CATSDPLAGIYNEQFF. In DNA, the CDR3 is TGTGCCACCAGTGATCCACTAGCGGGGATCTACAATGAGCAGTTCTTC.

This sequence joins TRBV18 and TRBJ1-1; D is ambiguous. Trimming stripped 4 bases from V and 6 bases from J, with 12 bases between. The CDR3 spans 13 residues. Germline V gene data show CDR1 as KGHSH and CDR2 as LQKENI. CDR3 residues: CASSLSRLPEAFF. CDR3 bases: TGTGCCAGCTCACTTTCCCGACTGCCTGAAGCTTTCTTT.

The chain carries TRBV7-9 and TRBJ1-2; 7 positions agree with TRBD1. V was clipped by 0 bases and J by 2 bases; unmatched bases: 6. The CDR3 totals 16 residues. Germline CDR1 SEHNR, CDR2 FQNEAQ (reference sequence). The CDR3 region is CASSLAAGGNNYGYTF. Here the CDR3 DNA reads TGTGCCAGCAGCTTAGCGGCAGGGGGTAACAACTATGGCTACACCTTC. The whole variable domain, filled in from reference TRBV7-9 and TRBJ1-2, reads DTGVSQNPRHKITKRGQNVTFRCDPISEHNRLYWYRQTLGQGPEFLTYFQNEAQLEKSRLLSDRFSAERPKGSFSTLEIQRTEQGDSAMYLCASSLAAGGNNYGYTFGSGTRLTVV.

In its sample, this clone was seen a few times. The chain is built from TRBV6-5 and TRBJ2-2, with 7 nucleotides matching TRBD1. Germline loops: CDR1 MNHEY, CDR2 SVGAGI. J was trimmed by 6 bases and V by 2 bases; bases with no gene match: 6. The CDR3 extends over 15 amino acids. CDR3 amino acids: CASSYRGQAAGELFF. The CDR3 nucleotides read TGTGCCAGCAGTTACCGCGGACAGGCTGCCGGGGAGCTGTTTTTT.

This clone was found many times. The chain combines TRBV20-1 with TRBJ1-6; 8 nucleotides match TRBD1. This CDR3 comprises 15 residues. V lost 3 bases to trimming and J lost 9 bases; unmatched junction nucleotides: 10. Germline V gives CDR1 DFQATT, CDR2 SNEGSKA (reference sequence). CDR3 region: CSASRSTGDSSPLHF. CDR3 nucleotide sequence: TGCAGTGCTAGTAGGTCGACAGGGGATAGTTCACCCCTCCACTTT.

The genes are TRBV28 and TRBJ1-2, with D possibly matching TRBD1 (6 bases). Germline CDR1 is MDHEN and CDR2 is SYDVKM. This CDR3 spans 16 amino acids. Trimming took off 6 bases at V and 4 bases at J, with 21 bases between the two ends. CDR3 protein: CASSQPWTDRFYGYTF. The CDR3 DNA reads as TGTGCCAGCAGCCAACCCTGGACAGATCGCTTCTATGGCTACACCTTC.

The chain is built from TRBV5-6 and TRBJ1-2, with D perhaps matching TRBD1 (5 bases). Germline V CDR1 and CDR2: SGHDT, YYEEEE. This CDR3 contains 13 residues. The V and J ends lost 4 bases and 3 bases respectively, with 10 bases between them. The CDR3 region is CASSRDSYYGYTF. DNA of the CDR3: TGTGCCAGCAGCCGCGACAGTTACTATGGCTACACCTTC.

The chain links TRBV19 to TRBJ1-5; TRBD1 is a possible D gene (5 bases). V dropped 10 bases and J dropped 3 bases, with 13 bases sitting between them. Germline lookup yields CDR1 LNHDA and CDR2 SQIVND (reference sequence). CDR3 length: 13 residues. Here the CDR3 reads CATRSGFNQPQHF. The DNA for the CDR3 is TGTGCCACGCGGTCAGGGTTCAATCAGCCCCAGCATTTT.